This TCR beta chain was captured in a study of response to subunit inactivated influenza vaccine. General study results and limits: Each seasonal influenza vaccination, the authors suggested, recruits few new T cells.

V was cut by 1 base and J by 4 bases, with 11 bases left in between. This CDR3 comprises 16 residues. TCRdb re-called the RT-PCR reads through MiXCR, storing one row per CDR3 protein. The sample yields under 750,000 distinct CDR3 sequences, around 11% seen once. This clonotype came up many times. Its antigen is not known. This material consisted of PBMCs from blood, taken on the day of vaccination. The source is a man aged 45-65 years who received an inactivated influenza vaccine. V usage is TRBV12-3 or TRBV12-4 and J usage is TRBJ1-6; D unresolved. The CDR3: CASSLGLSGYNSPLHF. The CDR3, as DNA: TGTGCCAGCAGTTTAGGCCTTTCGGGTTATAATTCACCCCTCCACTTT.